The text below deals with one TCR beta chain. As yet, its antigen is unknown. Germline assignment: CDR1 KGHSH and CDR2 LQKENI. The CDR3 has 13 residues. Between the trimmed V and J ends, which lost 3 bases and 3 bases, there was a span of 8 bases. Cultured CD4+ T-cell DNA underwent Oncomine TCR Beta short-read sequencing. TCRdb fed the PCR reads into MiXCR, producing one record per CDR3 protein. The sample contains roughly 12,000 distinct CDR3 sequences, roughly half of which appear only once. This sample was included in a study of vaccination and CD4 T cells after COVID-19. Study as a whole: Stimulation of cells relied on overlapping spike peptides derived from SARS-CoV-2, HCoV-NL63, HCoV-OC43 and HCoV-229E.

Treatment specified: roughly 11-day PBMC culture with coronavirus spike peptide pools or control peptides (ViraFEST assay). The rearrangement uses TRBV18 and TRBJ1-1; D call uncertain. Sequenced: CD4+ T cells from blood, cultured in vitro. The clonotype was recovered from a human donor who had recovered from COVID-19. The CDR3 coding sequence is TGTGCCAGCTCACCCTCAACAGACACTGAAGCTTTCTTT. It yields the protein CASSPSTDTEAFF. Looking up the rest from reference TRBV18 and TRBJ1-1 gives the full variable domain: NAGVMQNPRHLVRRRGQEARLRCSPMKGHSHVYWYRQLPEEGLKFMVYLQKENIIDESGMPKERFSAEFPKEGPSILRIQQVVRGDSAAYFCASSPSTDTEAFFGQGTRLTVV.